This T cell receptor (beta chain) appears in the sequencing data of a study of blood T cell repertoires in COVID-19. The assay was immunoSEQ multiplex PCR, and TCRdb's table has in-frame clones only and misses some. Of 150,000 to 190,000 clones listed, 84% are singletons. This CDR3 spans 18 amino acids. The V gene end was trimmed by 5 bases and the J gene end by 2 bases; junction bases not matched to a gene: 7. Germline CDR1 reads LGHNA; CDR2 reads YNFKEQ. This clone was seen a handful of times. The sequence came from a woman aged 50 to 60 with acute or convalescent COVID-19. The chain carries TRBV4-2 and TRBJ2-2; 14 nucleotides align to TRBD2. Material for sequencing was peripheral blood. The CDR3 DNA sequence: TGTGCCAGCAGCTTGGGACTAGCGGGAGACGTTAACACCGGGGAGCTGTTTTTT. Translating gives CASSLGLAGDVNTGELFF.